A single TCR beta chain is shown here with its context. This clonotype showed up many times. Its specific antigen is unknown. Base-call qualities are not available, and no considerably larger clone is one nucleotide away. The data originate from a study of T cell repertoires in cytomegalovirus infection (dated by TCRdb to the late 2010s). With respect to the entire study: Donor HLA type was relevant to the analysis, because carriage of CMV infection together with the matching HLA type was indicated by public TCR beta signatures. Study-wide conclusions, independent of this receptor: Carriers of CMV infection plus the relevant HLA type were discriminated by the cumulative frequency of public TCR beta family members in the study cohort and in an independent 352-donor cohort. The ex vivo response was dominated by HLA-C-restricted CMV-specific TCR beta clonotypes, which also provided the single most frequent clonotype in two of eight donors.

The germline V gene yields SGHVS for CDR1 and FNYEAQ for CDR2. The CDR3 measures 17 amino acids from cysteine to phenylalanine. Only the CDR3 DNA stays, 51 bases, in frame from base 1. After removal of 8 bases from V and 0 bases from J, the junction retains 7 bases not matched to a gene. Instrument used: Illumina HiSeq 1500. TCRdb passed the public sequencing reads through fastp at Q25 and MiXCR, retaining productive beta sequences. Every distinct CDR3 protein forms one entry, paired with its most common genes and DNA. This sample is represented by a few hundred thousand distinct CDR3 sequences; approximately 17% of them were singletons. The ten top clones hold around 43% of the sample.

This sequence was found in a human donor in good health (CMV status not recorded). Some clones in this sample may be carry-over from other donors' samples. Sequencing was done on a sample of CD8+ T cells from PBMCs. The V and J segments used are TRBV7-6 and TRBJ2-2; 12 bases in the junction line up with TRBD2. For the CDR3, the sequence is CASRLAGAQTNTGELFF. The nucleotide sequence is given as TGTGCCAGCCGACTAGCGGGGGCCCAAACGAACACCGGGGAGCTGTTTTTT.